These T cell receptor beta chains were read from a single sample in a study of T cell responses to AZD1222 COVID-19 vaccine. The table came from immunoSEQ multiplex PCR; TCRdb's copy has only in-frame clones and leaves some out. The data hold roughly 150,000 clones, with 90% to 95% observed a single time. The starting material was peripheral blood, obtained on day 0 of AZD1222 vaccination. Receptors originate from an adult in good health. CDR3s include the opening cysteine and the closing phenylalanine or tryptophan. The D gene is left open where the match is weak. Clone size is shown for a subset of rows, as once, few, many or a class of expanded clone.

v_call: TRBV27; d_call: .; j_call: TRBJ1-2; clone_size: .; cdr3_aa: CASSPIPGTGGYGYTF; cdr3_nt: TGTGCCAGCAGTCCCATCCCCGGGACTGGCGGCTATGGCTACACCTTC
v_call: TRBV2; d_call: TRBD1; j_call: TRBJ2-2; clone_size: .; cdr3_aa: CASVTGGAGGELFF; cdr3_nt: TGTGCCAGCGTAACAGGGGGCGCCGGCGGGGAGCTGTTTTTT
v_call: TRBV4-1; d_call: .; j_call: TRBJ1-1; clone_size: .; cdr3_aa: CASSQGRIGSLNTEAFF; cdr3_nt: TGCGCCAGCAGCCAAGGACGGATTGGCAGCTTGAACACTGAAGCTTTCTTT
v_call: TRBV7-2; d_call: TRBD1; j_call: TRBJ1-6; clone_size: few; cdr3_aa: CASSLAGGRGRAPLHF; cdr3_nt: TGTGCCAGCAGCTTAGCGGGGGGCAGGGGGCGAGCACCCCTCCACTTT
v_call: TRBV29-1; d_call: .; j_call: TRBJ2-1; clone_size: .; cdr3_aa: CSVRRTDNNEQFF; cdr3_nt: TGCAGCGTCAGACGAACTGATAACAATGAGCAGTTCTTC
v_call: TRBV10-3; d_call: TRBD1; j_call: TRBJ2-3; clone_size: once; cdr3_aa: CAISAGTGSTDTQYF; cdr3_nt: TGTGCCATCAGCGCCGGGACAGGGAGCACAGATACGCAGTATTTT
v_call: TRBV7-9; d_call: .; j_call: TRBJ1-1; clone_size: .; cdr3_aa: CASSLGPSGRAEAFF; cdr3_nt: TGTGCCAGCAGCTTAGGCCCGTCGGGGCGCGCTGAAGCTTTCTTT
v_call: TRBV6-2/TRBV6-3; d_call: .; j_call: TRBJ1-2; clone_size: .; cdr3_aa: CASSYLAGSATGNGYTF; cdr3_nt: TGTGCCAGCAGTTACCTAGCTGGGTCGGCCACTGGGAATGGCTACACCTTC
v_call: TRBV6-5; d_call: .; j_call: TRBJ1-1; clone_size: .; cdr3_aa: CASQQGIAEAFF; cdr3_nt: TGTGCCAGCCAACAGGGTATCGCTGAAGCTTTCTTT
v_call: TRBV9; d_call: .; j_call: TRBJ1-2; clone_size: .; cdr3_aa: CASSGMEGYTF; cdr3_nt: TGTGCCAGCAGCGGCATGGAAGGCTACACCTTC
v_call: TRBV19; d_call: .; j_call: TRBJ1-4; clone_size: .; cdr3_aa: CASSMSSRTNEKLFF; cdr3_nt: TGTGCCAGTAGTATGAGCTCCAGGACTAATGAAAAACTGTTTTTT
v_call: TRBV7-2; d_call: .; j_call: TRBJ1-2; clone_size: .; cdr3_aa: CASSSLQKPGGYTF; cdr3_nt: TGTGCCAGCAGCTCATTACAGAAACCAGGCGGCTACACCTTC
v_call: TRBV6-5; d_call: .; j_call: TRBJ2-7; clone_size: .; cdr3_aa: CASSYSSVSSYEQYF; cdr3_nt: TGTGCCAGCAGTTATTCTAGCGTCAGCTCCTACGAGCAGTACTTC
v_call: TRBV7-2; d_call: .; j_call: TRBJ2-3; clone_size: .; cdr3_aa: CASSLMGVGTGTDTQYF; cdr3_nt: TGTGCCAGCAGCTTAATGGGGGTCGGGACTGGCACAGATACGCAGTATTTT
v_call: TRBV5-1; d_call: TRBD1; j_call: TRBJ1-1; clone_size: once; cdr3_aa: CASSLRADRENTEAFF; cdr3_nt: TGCGCCAGCAGCTTAAGGGCGGACAGGGAGAACACTGAAGCTTTCTTT
v_call: TRBV12-3/TRBV12-4; d_call: .; j_call: TRBJ2-5; clone_size: .; cdr3_aa: CASSVPQETQYF; cdr3_nt: TGTGCCAGCAGTGTACCTCAAGAGACCCAGTACTTC
v_call: TRBV6-2/TRBV6-3; d_call: .; j_call: TRBJ1-4; clone_size: .; cdr3_aa: CASSYSSGVSLATNEKLFF; cdr3_nt: TGTGCCAGCAGTTACTCGAGTGGGGTCAGCTTAGCAACTAATGAAAAACTGTTTTTT
v_call: TRBV7-2; d_call: TRBD1; j_call: TRBJ2-7; clone_size: .; cdr3_aa: CASSLVSQGAYEQYF; cdr3_nt: TGTGCCAGCAGCTTAGTCAGTCAGGGGGCTTACGAGCAGTACTTC
v_call: TRBV3-1/TRBV3-2; d_call: TRBD2; j_call: TRBJ2-1; clone_size: .; cdr3_aa: CASSPHYGTSGISSYNEQFF; cdr3_nt: TGTGCCAGCAGCCCCCACTACGGGACTAGCGGGATTAGCTCCTACAATGAGCAGTTCTTC
v_call: TRBV19; d_call: TRBD2; j_call: TRBJ2-1; clone_size: .; cdr3_aa: CASSQLAGNSYNEQFF; cdr3_nt: TGTGCCAGTAGTCAATTAGCGGGGAATTCCTACAATGAGCAGTTCTTC
v_call: TRBV7-3; d_call: .; j_call: TRBJ1-5; clone_size: .; cdr3_aa: CASSPQGNSNQPQHF; cdr3_nt: TGTGCCAGCAGCCCCCAGGGCAATAGCAATCAGCCCCAGCATTTT
v_call: TRBV7-8; d_call: TRBD2; j_call: TRBJ2-5; clone_size: .; cdr3_aa: CASSSTLAGPVQETQYF; cdr3_nt: TGTGCCAGCAGCTCGACGCTAGCGGGGCCAGTCCAAGAGACCCAGTACTTC
v_call: TRBV10-3; d_call: .; j_call: TRBJ1-5; clone_size: .; cdr3_aa: CAISGEVTQPQHF; cdr3_nt: TGTGCCATCAGTGGGGAAGTGACTCAGCCCCAGCATTTT
v_call: TRBV29-1; d_call: .; j_call: TRBJ2-2; clone_size: .; cdr3_aa: CSAGRMGGTNTGELFF; cdr3_nt: TGCAGCGCCGGAAGGATGGGGGGCACGAACACCGGGGAGCTGTTTTTT
v_call: TRBV28; d_call: .; j_call: TRBJ1-1; clone_size: .; cdr3_aa: CASSRTGMAEAFF; cdr3_nt: TGTGCCAGCAGCCGCACCGGGATGGCTGAAGCTTTCTTT
v_call: TRBV9; d_call: .; j_call: TRBJ1-1; clone_size: few; cdr3_aa: CASSPQDSYEAFF; cdr3_nt: TGTGCCAGCAGCCCCCAGGACAGTTATGAAGCTTTCTTT
v_call: TRBV9; d_call: .; j_call: TRBJ1-3; clone_size: .; cdr3_aa: CASSAPGADTIYF; cdr3_nt: TGTGCCAGCAGCGCACCTGGGGCGGACACCATATATTTT
v_call: TRBV6-5; d_call: .; j_call: TRBJ1-6; clone_size: .; cdr3_aa: CASKQSYNSPLHF; cdr3_nt: TGTGCCAGCAAACAGTCGTATAATTCACCCCTCCACTTT
v_call: TRBV5-1; d_call: TRBD2; j_call: TRBJ2-7; clone_size: .; cdr3_aa: CASSPTSGNSYEQYF; cdr3_nt: TGCGCCAGCAGCCCGACTAGCGGGAACTCCTACGAGCAGTACTTC
v_call: TRBV5-1; d_call: .; j_call: TRBJ2-7; clone_size: .; cdr3_aa: CASSSSEFPNYEQYF; cdr3_nt: TGCGCCAGCAGCTCCAGCGAGTTCCCCAATTACGAGCAGTACTTC
v_call: TRBV19; d_call: .; j_call: TRBJ1-2; clone_size: .; cdr3_aa: CASTPYEANYGYTF; cdr3_nt: TGTGCCAGTACCCCTTATGAAGCTAACTATGGCTACACCTTC
v_call: TRBV28; d_call: .; j_call: TRBJ1-6; clone_size: few; cdr3_aa: CASVTGPSPLHF; cdr3_nt: TGTGCCAGCGTTACAGGGCCCTCCCCCCTCCACTTT
v_call: TRBV14; d_call: .; j_call: TRBJ2-2; clone_size: once; cdr3_aa: CASSQRPGSLRTGELFF; cdr3_nt: TGTGCCAGCAGCCAGCGTCCGGGCTCTCTGCGAACCGGGGAGCTGTTTTTT
v_call: TRBV11-3; d_call: .; j_call: TRBJ1-1; clone_size: .; cdr3_aa: CASSHGVGTLDTEAFF; cdr3_nt: TGTGCCAGCAGCCATGGAGTGGGAACGTTAGACACTGAAGCTTTCTTT
v_call: TRBV2; d_call: .; j_call: TRBJ1-6; clone_size: .; cdr3_aa: CASRRQAASSYNSPLHF; cdr3_nt: TGTGCCAGCAGGAGACAGGCCGCAAGCTCCTATAATTCACCCCTCCACTTT
v_call: TRBV5-8; d_call: .; j_call: TRBJ1-5; clone_size: once; cdr3_aa: CASSFILAGVAF; cdr3_nt: TGTGCCAGCAGCTTCATTCTAGCAGGGGTTGCATTT
v_call: TRBV12-3/TRBV12-4; d_call: .; j_call: TRBJ1-4; clone_size: .; cdr3_aa: CASSGVLGEKLFF; cdr3_nt: TGTGCCAGCAGCGGTGTCCTTGGGGAAAAACTGTTTTTT
v_call: TRBV28; d_call: .; j_call: TRBJ1-4; clone_size: .; cdr3_aa: CASSLVATNEKLFF; cdr3_nt: TGTGCCAGCAGTTTGGTTGCAACTAATGAAAAACTGTTTTTT
v_call: TRBV7-6; d_call: TRBD2; j_call: TRBJ2-1; clone_size: once; cdr3_aa: CASSPGGAGEQFF; cdr3_nt: TGTGCCAGCAGCCCGGGAGGGGCGGGTGAGCAGTTCTTC
v_call: TRBV27; d_call: TRBD2; j_call: TRBJ2-7; clone_size: .; cdr3_aa: CASRTSGAYEQYF; cdr3_nt: TGTGCCAGCCGTACTAGCGGGGCCTACGAGCAGTACTTC
v_call: TRBV7-6; d_call: .; j_call: TRBJ1-1; clone_size: .; cdr3_aa: CASSSNTGGLRDTEAFF; cdr3_nt: TGTGCCAGCAGCTCTAACACAGGAGGACTAAGGGACACTGAAGCTTTCTTT
v_call: TRBV4-1; d_call: TRBD2; j_call: TRBJ2-2; clone_size: once; cdr3_aa: CASSQQLRGGTGELFF; cdr3_nt: TGCGCCAGCAGCCAACAACTTCGGGGGGGCACCGGGGAGCTGTTTTTT